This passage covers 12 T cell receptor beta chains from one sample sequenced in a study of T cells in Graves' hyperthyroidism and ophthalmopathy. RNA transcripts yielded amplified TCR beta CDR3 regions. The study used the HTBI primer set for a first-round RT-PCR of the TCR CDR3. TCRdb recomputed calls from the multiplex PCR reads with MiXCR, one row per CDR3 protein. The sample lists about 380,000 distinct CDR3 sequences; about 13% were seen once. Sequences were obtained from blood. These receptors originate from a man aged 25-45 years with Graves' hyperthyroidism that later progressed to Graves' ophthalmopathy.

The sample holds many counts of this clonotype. CDR3 DNA: TGTGCCAGCAGCTCAAGCGGGGGGGCCACCGGGGAGCTGTTTTTT. Protein sequence: CASSSSGGATGELFF. V gene TRBV3-1 combines with J gene TRBJ2-2; 10 bases are a match to TRBD2. CDR1 is LGHDT and CDR2 is YNNKEL in the germline V gene (reference sequence). This CDR3 spans 15 amino acids. Losses at the gene ends were 5 bases for V and 4 bases for J; bases not matched to a gene: 4.

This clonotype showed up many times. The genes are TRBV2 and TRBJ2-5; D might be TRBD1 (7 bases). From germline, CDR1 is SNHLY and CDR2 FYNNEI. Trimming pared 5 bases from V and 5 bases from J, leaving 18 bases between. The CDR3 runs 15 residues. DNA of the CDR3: TGTGCCAGCAGTCTTCGACAGGGCGGGATGGAGACCCAGTACTTC. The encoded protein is CASSLRQGGMETQYF. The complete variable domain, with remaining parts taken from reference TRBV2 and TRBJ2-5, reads EPEVTQTPSHQVTQMGQEVILRCVPISNHLYFYWYRQILGQKVEFLVSFYNNEISEKSEIFDDQFSVERPDGSNFTLKIRSTKLEDSAMYFCASSLRQGGMETQYFGPGTRLLVL.

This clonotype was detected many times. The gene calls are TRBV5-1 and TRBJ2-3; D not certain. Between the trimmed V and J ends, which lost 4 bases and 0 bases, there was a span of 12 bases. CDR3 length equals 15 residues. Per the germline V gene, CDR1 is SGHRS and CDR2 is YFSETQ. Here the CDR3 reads CASSRRPRSTDTQYF. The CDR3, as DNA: TGCGCCAGCAGCCGACGTCCTAGAAGCACAGATACGCAGTATTTT.

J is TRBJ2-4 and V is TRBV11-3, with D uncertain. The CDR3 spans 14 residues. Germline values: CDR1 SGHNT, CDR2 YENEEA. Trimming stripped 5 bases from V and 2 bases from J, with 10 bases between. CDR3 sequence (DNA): TGTGCCAGCAGCCTTCGAGGCCCCAAAAACATTCAGTACTTC. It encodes CASSLRGPKNIQYF.

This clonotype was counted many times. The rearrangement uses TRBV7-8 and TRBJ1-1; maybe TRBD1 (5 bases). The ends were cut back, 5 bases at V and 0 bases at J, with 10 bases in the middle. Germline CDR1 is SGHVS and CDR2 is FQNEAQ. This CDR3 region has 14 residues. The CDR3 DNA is TGTGCCAGCAGCGGGGGACTTTTGAACACTGAAGCTTTCTTT. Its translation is CASSGGLLNTEAFF.

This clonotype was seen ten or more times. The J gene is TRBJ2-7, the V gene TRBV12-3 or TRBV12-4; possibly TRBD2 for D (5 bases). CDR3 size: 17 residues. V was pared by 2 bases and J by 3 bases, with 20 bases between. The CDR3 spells CASSLNNLGVPVYEQYF. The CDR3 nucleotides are TGTGCCAGCAGTTTAAATAATCTCGGGGTCCCGGTCTACGAGCAGTACTTC.

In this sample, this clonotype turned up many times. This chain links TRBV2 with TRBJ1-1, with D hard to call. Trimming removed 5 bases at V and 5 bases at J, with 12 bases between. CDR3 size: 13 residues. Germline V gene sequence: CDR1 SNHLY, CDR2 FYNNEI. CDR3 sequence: CASSRTVRTEAFF. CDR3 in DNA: TGTGCCAGCAGTCGGACGGTTAGAACTGAAGCTTTCTTT.

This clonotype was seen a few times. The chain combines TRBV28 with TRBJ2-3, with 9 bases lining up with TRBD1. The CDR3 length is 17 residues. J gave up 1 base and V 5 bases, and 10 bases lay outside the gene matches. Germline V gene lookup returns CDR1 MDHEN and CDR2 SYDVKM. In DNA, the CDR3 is TGTGCCAGCAGTCGTCGCTGGACAGGGGTTGGCACAGATACGCAGTATTTT. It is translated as CASSRRWTGVGTDTQYF. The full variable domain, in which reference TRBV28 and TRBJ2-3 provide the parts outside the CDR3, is DVKVTQSSRYLVKRTGEKVFLECVQDMDHENMFWYRQDPGLGLRLIYFSYDVKMKEKGDIPEGYSVSREKKERFSLILESASTNQTSMYLCASSRRWTGVGTDTQYFGPGTRLTVL.

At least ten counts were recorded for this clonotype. The CDR3 DNA reads TGTGCCTTAAGCGAGGGTCGCTCCTACGAGCAGTACTTC. It codes for CALSEGRSYEQYF. The chain joins TRBV30 to TRBJ2-7; a possible D gene is TRBD2 (5 bases). Germline V gene sequence: CDR1 GTSNPN, CDR2 SVGIG (reference sequence). CDR3 length: 13 residues. Trimming stripped 7 bases from V and 0 bases from J, with 13 bases between.

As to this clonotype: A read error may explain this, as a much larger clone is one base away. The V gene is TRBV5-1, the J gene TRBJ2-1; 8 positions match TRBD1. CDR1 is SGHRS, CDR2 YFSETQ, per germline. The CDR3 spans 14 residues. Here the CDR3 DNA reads TGCGCCAGCAGCTCCGGGACAGGCCTGGTTGAGGAGTTCTTC. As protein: CASSSGTGLVEEFF. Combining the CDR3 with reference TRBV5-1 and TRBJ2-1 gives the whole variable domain KAGVTQTPRYLIKTRGQQVTLSCSPISGHRSVSWYQQTPGQGLQFLFEYFSETQRNKGNFPGRFSGRQFSNSRSEMNVSTLELGDSALYLCASSSGTGLVEEFFGPGTRLTVL.

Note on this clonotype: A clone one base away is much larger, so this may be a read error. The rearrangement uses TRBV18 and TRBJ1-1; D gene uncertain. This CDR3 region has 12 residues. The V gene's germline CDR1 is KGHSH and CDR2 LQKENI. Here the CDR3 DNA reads TGTGTCAGCTCACAACCAAACACTGAAGCTTTCTTT. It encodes CVSSQPNTEAFF. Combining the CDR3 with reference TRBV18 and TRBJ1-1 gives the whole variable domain NAGVMQNPRHLVRRRGQEARLRCSPMKGHSHVYWYRQLPEEGLKFMVYLQKENIIDESGMPKERFSAEFPKEGPSILRIQQVVRGDSAAYFCVSSQPNTEAFFGQGTRLTVV.

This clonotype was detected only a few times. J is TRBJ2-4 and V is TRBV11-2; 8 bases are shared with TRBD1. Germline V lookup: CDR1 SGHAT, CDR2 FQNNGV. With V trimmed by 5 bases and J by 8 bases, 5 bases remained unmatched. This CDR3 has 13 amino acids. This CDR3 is CASSLGQEYIQYF. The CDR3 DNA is TGTGCCAGCAGCCTGGGACAGGAATACATTCAGTACTTC.